The next 12 T cell receptor beta chains were all read from a single sample in a study of memory CD4+ T cells and cytomegalovirus serostatus. This table comes from immunoSEQ multiplex PCR, and its TCRdb copy is limited to in-frame clones, with some not included. The top ten clones hold less than 0.9% of a sample with about 80,000 clones, over 80% of them seen once. The sort gate was single viable CD3+CD4+CD8-CD45RO+ cells for memory CD4+ T cells. The source material was memory CD4+ T cells from blood. These receptors were collected from an adult in good health and CMV-seronegative.

This clone was detected only once. The chain carries TRBV6-1 and TRBJ2-7; TRBD1 might be the D (7 bases). The CDR3 runs 14 residues. Trimming shortened V by 11 bases and J by 0 bases, and 17 bases separated the two germline ends. Germline V CDR1 and CDR2: MNHNS, SASEGT. The CDR3 protein is CAARGGQDSYEQYF. The CDR3 DNA reads TGTGCCGCTCGGGGAGGACAGGACTCCTACGAGCAGTACTTC.

The chain couples TRBV9 to TRBJ1-3; TRBD1 might be the D (6 bases). Trimming took 0 bases from V and 4 from J, leaving 11 bases between them. This CDR3 is built from 15 residues. The germline gives CDR1 SGDLS, CDR2 YYNGEE. For the CDR3, the DNA is TGTGCCAGCAGCGTAGCTTCAGGGGCAGGAAACACCATATATTTT. Translated, it gives CASSVASGAGNTIYF.

The V and J genes are TRBV2 and TRBJ1-2, with TRBD1 matching over 9 bases. Germline CDR1 reads SNHLY; CDR2 reads FYNNEI. The CDR3 covers 17 residues. The V gene end was trimmed by 5 bases and the J gene end by 2 bases; junction bases not matched to a gene: 12. In DNA form, the CDR3 reads TGTGCCAGCAGTTACCCTTCCACCGGGACAGGGAACTATGGCTACACCTTC. Its translation is CASSYPSTGTGNYGYTF.

The table lists this clone with a count of one. V is TRBV7-6 and J is TRBJ2-7; weak D call: TRBD1 (5 bases). The V gene lost 4 bases and the J gene lost 4 bases, with 11 bases spanning the gap. The CDR3 contains 13 residues. Germline loops: CDR1 SGHVS, CDR2 FNYEAQ. The CDR3 bases are TGTGCCAGCAGCTCCGACCAGGGTTACGAGCAGTACTTC. Protein sequence: CASSSDQGYEQYF.

This rearrangement joins TRBV11-1 to TRBJ2-3; D gene ambiguous. This CDR3 comprises 12 residues. Germline CDR1 is SGHAT and CDR2 is FQDESV (reference sequence). Trimming stripped 1 base from V and 6 bases from J, with 5 bases between. The CDR3, as DNA: TGTGCCAGCAGCTTAGGGTTCGATACGCAGTATTTT. It is translated as CASSLGFDTQYF. The entire variable domain, with the rest obtained from reference TRBV11-1 and TRBJ2-3, is as follows: EAEVAQSPRYKITEKSQAVAFWCDPISGHATLYWYRQILGQGPELLVQFQDESVVDDSQLPKDRFSAERLKGVDSTLKIQPAELGDSAMYLCASSLGFDTQYFGPGTRLTVL.

This clone was observed once. The junction shows a germline mismatch at one end, possibly a read error. The CDR3 sequence is CASRLALGTGELFF. DNA of the CDR3: TGTGCTAGCAGACTAGCGTTAGGAACCGGGGAGCTGTTTTTT. This chain joins TRBV7-7 and TRBJ2-2; 8 nucleotides line up with TRBD2. The CDR3 is 14 residues long. Germline lookup yields CDR1 SSHAT and CDR2 FNYEAQ (reference sequence).

The chain joins TRBV6-6 to TRBJ2-5; 11 bases fit TRBD2. Looked up from germline, CDR1 is MNHNY and CDR2 is SVGAGI (reference sequence). The CDR3 covers 16 residues. With 4 bases clipped from V and 1 base from J, the junction kept 5 bases outside the gene matches. The CDR3 here is CASSSGTSGLQETQYF. CDR3 nucleotide sequence: TGTGCCAGCAGTTCGGGGACTAGCGGCCTCCAAGAGACCCAGTACTTC.

The sample holds a few counts of this clone. This chain uses TRBV27 with TRBJ1-1; D remains unclear. Germline V CDR1 and CDR2: MNHEY, SMNVEV (reference sequence). V gave up 0 bases and J gave up 0 bases, with 5 bases separating them. The CDR3 sequence is 14 residues long. The CDR3 DNA reads TGTGCCAGCAGTTTATCCGTAATGAACACTGAAGCTTTCTTT. Protein product: CASSLSVMNTEAFF.

This chain connects TRBV10-3 to TRBJ2-1; 7 positions match TRBD2. CDR1 and CDR2 from the germline V gene are ENHRY and SYGVKD. V lost 11 bases, J lost 8 bases, and 15 bases stayed unmatched. The CDR3 contains 14 residues. The CDR3 loop is CASTGGGRLDEQFF. In DNA, the CDR3 is TGTGCCTCCACAGGCGGGGGTCGGTTGGATGAGCAGTTCTTC.

The chain is built from TRBV7-3 and TRBJ2-5, with 7 bases aligning to TRBD1. Germline trimming cut 1 base from V and 5 bases from J; bases unmatched to any gene: 1. CDR1 and CDR2 (germline): SGHTA, FQGTGA. The CDR3 consists of 13 residues. The CDR3 region is CASSLNRGETQYF. The CDR3, as DNA: TGTGCCAGCAGCTTAAACAGGGGTGAGACCCAGTACTTC. Full variable domain (rest looked up from reference TRBV7-3 and TRBJ2-5): GAGVSQTPSNKVTEKGKYVELRCDPISGHTALYWYRQSLGQGPEFLIYFQGTGAADDSGLPNDRFFAVRPEGSVSTLKIQRTERGDSAVYLCASSLNRGETQYFGPGTRLLVL.

J is TRBJ1-1 and V is TRBV18; possibly TRBD1 for D (5 bases). V gave up 6 bases and J gave up 5 bases, with 16 bases separating them. There are 14 residues in the CDR3. Per germline, CDR1 KGHSH and CDR2 LQKENI. The CDR3 sequence: CASSPLTGGTEAFF. The DNA for the CDR3 is TGTGCCAGCTCTCCTTTAACTGGGGGGACTGAAGCTTTCTTT.

V and J are TRBV10-3 and TRBJ2-1, with a tentative D call TRBD2 (7 bases). CDR1 ENHRY and CDR2 SYGVKD come from the germline V gene. The CDR3 length is 15 residues. The V and J ends lost 2 bases and 2 bases respectively, with 10 bases between them. The CDR3 sequence is CAISEEGGTYNEQFF. As DNA, the CDR3 is TGTGCCATCAGTGAGGAGGGGGGGACCTACAATGAGCAGTTCTTC.